One and the same sample provided the 11 T cell receptor beta chains below, sequenced in a study of monozygotic twins with inflammatory bowel disease. TCRdb re-called the 5' RACE reads; every CDR3 protein appears as one record, without DNA. Its table records approximately 420,000 distinct CDR3 sequences. Sequenced input: blood. These receptors all come from a human donor with ulcerative colitis or Crohn's disease, or a healthy co-twin of an affected twin (not recorded which).

The rearrangement uses TRBV6-6 and TRBJ2-1; the TCRdb call, TRBD1, lacks DNA for checking. Germline assignment: CDR1 MNHNY and CDR2 SVGAGI (reference sequence). This CDR3 region has 12 residues. CDR3 amino acids: CASGGGRGEQFF.

V usage is TRBV5-1 and J usage is TRBJ2-6; TCRdb's assignment of TRBD1 cannot be checked, as there is no DNA. This CDR3 comprises 17 residues. Germline CDR1 is SGHRS and CDR2 is YFSETQ. Here the CDR3 reads CASSPPGVSGGANVLTF.

This CDR3 is CASRRPGGSYEQYF. The J gene is TRBJ2-7, the V gene TRBV6-1. This CDR3 has 14 residues. CDR1 MNHNS and CDR2 SASEGT come from the germline V gene.

The chain combines TRBV5-4 with TRBJ2-5; the D gene TCRdb calls, TRBD2, cannot be checked with no DNA. The CDR3 consists of 14 residues. Germline values: CDR1 SGHNT, CDR2 YYREEE (reference sequence). The CDR3 sequence: CATRTSGSLETQYF.

The chain carries TRBV5-1 and TRBJ1-4; checking the TCRdb D call of TRBD1 is not possible without DNA. The CDR3 has 15 amino acids. The germline V gene has CDR1 SGHRS and CDR2 YFSETQ. The CDR3 reads CASSLVGVINEKLFF.

V gene TRBV7-9 combines with J gene TRBJ2-5; TCRdb gives TRBD1 as the D gene, but with no DNA this cannot be confirmed. This CDR3 spans 16 amino acids. Germline V gene lookup returns CDR1 SEHNR and CDR2 FQNEAQ (reference sequence). The chain's CDR3 is CASSLITGGRQETQYF.

CDR3 in amino acids: CSAGLGASAGGELFF. This chain connects TRBV20-1 to TRBJ2-2; TCRdb lists TRBD2, though no DNA is available to test this call. CDR1 and CDR2 from the germline V gene are DFQATT and SNEGSKA (reference sequence). This CDR3 is 15 amino acids long.

The chain links TRBV27 to TRBJ2-7; lacking DNA, the TRBD1 call made by TCRdb goes unchecked. The CDR3 covers 15 residues. The germline gives CDR1 MNHEY, CDR2 SMNVEV (reference sequence). Here the CDR3 reads CASSLWEQGANEQYF.

The chain couples TRBV20-1 to TRBJ1-5. The length of the CDR3 is 12 residues. Per germline, CDR1 DFQATT and CDR2 SNEGSKA (reference sequence). CDR3 in amino acids: CSARVVNQPQHF.

V usage is TRBV18 and J usage is TRBJ1-5; the TRBD1 assignment by TCRdb is unverifiable without DNA. This CDR3 has 14 residues. CDR1 KGHSH and CDR2 LQKENI come from the germline V gene. The CDR3 protein is CASSPEGGGQPQHF.

V and J are TRBV3-1 and TRBJ2-5; TCRdb gives TRBD2 as the D gene, but with no DNA this cannot be confirmed. CDR1 is LGHDT, CDR2 YNNKEL, per germline (reference sequence). There are 13 residues in the CDR3. The CDR3 loop reads CASSLGLAGHQYF.